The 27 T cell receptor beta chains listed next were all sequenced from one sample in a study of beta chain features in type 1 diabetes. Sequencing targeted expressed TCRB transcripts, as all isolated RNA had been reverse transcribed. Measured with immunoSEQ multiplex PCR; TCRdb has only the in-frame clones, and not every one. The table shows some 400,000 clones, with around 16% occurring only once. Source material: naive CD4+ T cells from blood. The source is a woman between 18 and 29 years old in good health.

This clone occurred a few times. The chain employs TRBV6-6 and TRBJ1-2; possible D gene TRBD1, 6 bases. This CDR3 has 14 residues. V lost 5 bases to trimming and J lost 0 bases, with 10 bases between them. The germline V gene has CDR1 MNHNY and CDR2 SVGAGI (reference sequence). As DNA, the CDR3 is TGTGCCAGCAGTACGGACAGCCCTAACTATGGCTACACCTTC. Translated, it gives CASSTDSPNYGYTF.

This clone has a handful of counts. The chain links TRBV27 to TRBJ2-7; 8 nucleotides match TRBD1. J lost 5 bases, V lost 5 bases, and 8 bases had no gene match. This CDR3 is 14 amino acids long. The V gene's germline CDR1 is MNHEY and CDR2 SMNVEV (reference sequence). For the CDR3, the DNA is TGTGCCAGCAGTACCCGGACAGGGAACGACGAGCAGTACTTC. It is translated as CASSTRTGNDEQYF.

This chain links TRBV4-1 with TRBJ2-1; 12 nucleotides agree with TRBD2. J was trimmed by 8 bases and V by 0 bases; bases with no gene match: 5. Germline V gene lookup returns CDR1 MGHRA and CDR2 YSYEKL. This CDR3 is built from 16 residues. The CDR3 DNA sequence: TGCGCCAGCAGCCAAGATCAACTAGCGGGAGGCTATGAGCAGTTCTTC. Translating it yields CASSQDQLAGGYEQFF.

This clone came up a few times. This CDR3 is CAWSAGEEYTEAFF. The CDR3 coding sequence is TGTGCCTGGAGTGCGGGGGAGGAGTACACTGAAGCTTTCTTT. The chain links TRBV30 to TRBJ1-1, with D possibly matching TRBD1 (5 bases). V was pared by 1 base and J by 3 bases, with 12 bases between. Germline lookup yields CDR1 GTSNPN and CDR2 SVGIG (reference sequence). The CDR3 covers 14 residues.

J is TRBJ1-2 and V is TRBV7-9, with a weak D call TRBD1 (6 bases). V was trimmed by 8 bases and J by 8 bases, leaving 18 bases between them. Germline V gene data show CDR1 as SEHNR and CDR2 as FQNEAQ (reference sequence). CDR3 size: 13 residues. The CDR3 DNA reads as TGTGCCAGCGGAGTCCAGGGGTTGCGCGGCTACACCTTC. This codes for CASGVQGLRGYTF.

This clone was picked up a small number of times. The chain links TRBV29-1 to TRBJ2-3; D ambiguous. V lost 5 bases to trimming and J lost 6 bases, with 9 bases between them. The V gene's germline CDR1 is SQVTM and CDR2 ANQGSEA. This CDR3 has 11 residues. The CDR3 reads CSVTVPDTQYF. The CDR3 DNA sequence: TGCAGCGTTACTGTGCCGGATACGCAGTATTTT.

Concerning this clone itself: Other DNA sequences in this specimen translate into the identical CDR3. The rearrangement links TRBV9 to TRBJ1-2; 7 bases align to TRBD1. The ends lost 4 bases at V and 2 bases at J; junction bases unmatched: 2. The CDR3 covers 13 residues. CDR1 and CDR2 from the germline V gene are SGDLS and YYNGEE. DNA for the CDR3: TGTGCCAGCAGCCCGGGACAGAACTATGGCTACACCTTC. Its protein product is CASSPGQNYGYTF.

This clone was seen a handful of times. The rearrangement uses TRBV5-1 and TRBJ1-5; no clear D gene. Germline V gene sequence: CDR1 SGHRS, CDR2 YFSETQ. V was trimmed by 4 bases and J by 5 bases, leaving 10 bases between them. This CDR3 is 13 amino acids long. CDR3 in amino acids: CASSHATDQPQHF. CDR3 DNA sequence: TGCGCCAGCAGCCATGCCACGGATCAGCCCCAGCATTTT.

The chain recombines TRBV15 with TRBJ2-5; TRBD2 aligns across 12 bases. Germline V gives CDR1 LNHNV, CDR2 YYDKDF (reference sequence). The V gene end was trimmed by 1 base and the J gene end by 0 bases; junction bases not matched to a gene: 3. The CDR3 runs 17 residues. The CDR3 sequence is CATSRGGLAGNQETQYF. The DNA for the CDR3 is TGTGCCACCAGCAGAGGAGGACTAGCGGGAAACCAAGAGACCCAGTACTTC. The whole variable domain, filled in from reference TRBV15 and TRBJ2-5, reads DAMVIQNPRYQVTQFGKPVTLSCSQTLNHNVMYWYQQKSSQAPKLLFHYYDKDFNNEADTPDNFQSRRPNTSFCFLDIRSPGLGDTAMYLCATSRGGLAGNQETQYFGPGTRLLVL.

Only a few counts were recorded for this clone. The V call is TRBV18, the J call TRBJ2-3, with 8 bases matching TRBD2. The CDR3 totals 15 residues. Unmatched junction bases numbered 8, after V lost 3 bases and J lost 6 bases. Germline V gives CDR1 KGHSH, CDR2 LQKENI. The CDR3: CASSPLSGRMDTQYF. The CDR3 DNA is TGTGCCAGCTCACCCTTGAGCGGGAGAATGGATACGCAGTATTTT.

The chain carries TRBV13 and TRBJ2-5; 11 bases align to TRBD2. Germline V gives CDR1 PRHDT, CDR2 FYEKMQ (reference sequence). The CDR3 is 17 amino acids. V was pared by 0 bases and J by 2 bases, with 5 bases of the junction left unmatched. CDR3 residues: CASSLGLAGVSQETQYF. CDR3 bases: TGTGCCAGCAGCTTAGGACTAGCGGGGGTGTCACAAGAGACCCAGTACTTC.

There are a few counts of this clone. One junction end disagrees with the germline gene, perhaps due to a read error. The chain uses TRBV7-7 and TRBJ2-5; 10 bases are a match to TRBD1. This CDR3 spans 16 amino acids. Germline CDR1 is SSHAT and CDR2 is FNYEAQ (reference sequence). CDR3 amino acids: CASSPAGTGDQETQYF. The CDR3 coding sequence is TGTGCTAGCAGCCCGGCCGGGACAGGGGATCAAGAGACCCAGTACTTC. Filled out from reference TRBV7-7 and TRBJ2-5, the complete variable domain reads GAGVSQSPRYKVTKRGQDVTLRCDPISSHATLYWYQQALGQGPEFLTYFNYEAQPDKSGLPSDRFSAERPEGSISTLTIQRTEQRDSAMYRCASSPAGTGDQETQYFGPGTRLLVL.

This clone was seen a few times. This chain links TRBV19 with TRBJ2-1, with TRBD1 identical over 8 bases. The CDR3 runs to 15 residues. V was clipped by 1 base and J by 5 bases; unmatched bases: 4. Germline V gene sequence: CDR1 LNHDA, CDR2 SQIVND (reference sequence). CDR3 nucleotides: TGTGCCAGTAGTATAGGGACAGGGTTAAACAATGAGCAGTTCTTC. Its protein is CASSIGTGLNNEQFF.

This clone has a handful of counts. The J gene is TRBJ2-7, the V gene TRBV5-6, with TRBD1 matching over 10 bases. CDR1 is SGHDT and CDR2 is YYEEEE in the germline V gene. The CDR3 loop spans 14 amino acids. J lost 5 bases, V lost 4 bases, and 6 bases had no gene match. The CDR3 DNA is TGTGCCAGCAGCCCTCCGACAGGGGGCCACGAGCAGTACTTC. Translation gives CASSPPTGGHEQYF.

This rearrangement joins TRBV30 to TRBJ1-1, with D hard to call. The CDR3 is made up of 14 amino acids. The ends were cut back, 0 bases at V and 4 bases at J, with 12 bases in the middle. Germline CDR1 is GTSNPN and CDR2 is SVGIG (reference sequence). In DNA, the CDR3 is TGTGCCTGGAGTGTACCGGGGATGGTCACTGAAGCTTTCTTT. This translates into CAWSVPGMVTEAFF.

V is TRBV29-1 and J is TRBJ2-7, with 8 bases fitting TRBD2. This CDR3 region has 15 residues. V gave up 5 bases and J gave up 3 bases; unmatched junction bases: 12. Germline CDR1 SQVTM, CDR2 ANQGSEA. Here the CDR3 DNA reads TGCAGCGTTAGGGGGAGCGGGAGTTATTTCTACGAGCAGTACTTC. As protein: CSVRGSGSYFYEQYF.

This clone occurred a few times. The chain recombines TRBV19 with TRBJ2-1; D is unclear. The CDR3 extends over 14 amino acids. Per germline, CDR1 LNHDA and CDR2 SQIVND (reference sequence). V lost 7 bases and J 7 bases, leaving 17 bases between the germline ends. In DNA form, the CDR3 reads TGTGCCAGTATCGGCGGTACATCGCCAAATGAGCAGTTCTTC. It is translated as CASIGGTSPNEQFF.

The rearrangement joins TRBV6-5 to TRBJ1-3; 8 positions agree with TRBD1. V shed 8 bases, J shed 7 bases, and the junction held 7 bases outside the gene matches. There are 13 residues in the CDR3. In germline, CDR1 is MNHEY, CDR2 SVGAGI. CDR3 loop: CASGEDRDNTIYF. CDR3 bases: TGTGCCAGCGGGGAGGACAGGGACAACACCATATATTTT.

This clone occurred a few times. The CDR3 sequence: CASSIRVGNEQFF. The DNA of the CDR3 is TGTGCCAGCAGTATCAGGGTGGGCAATGAGCAGTTCTTC. V gene TRBV2 combines with J gene TRBJ2-1; tentative D call: TRBD1 (5 bases). Germline-derived CDR1 and CDR2 are SNHLY and FYNNEI. V dropped 5 bases and J dropped 6 bases, with 11 bases sitting between them. The CDR3 totals 13 residues.

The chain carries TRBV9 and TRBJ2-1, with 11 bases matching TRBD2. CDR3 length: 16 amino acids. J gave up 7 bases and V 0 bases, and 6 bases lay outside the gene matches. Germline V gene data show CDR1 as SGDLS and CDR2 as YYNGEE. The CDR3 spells CASSVATSGSVNEQFF. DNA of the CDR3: TGTGCCAGCAGCGTAGCAACTAGCGGGAGCGTGAATGAGCAGTTCTTC.

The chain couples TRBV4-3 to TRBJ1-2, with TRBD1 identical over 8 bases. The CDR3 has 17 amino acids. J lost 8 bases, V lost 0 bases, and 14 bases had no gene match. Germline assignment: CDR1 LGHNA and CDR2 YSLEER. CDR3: CASSQDLGQGQRNGYTF. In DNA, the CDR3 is TGCGCCAGCAGCCAAGATTTAGGACAGGGCCAAAGGAACGGCTACACCTTC.

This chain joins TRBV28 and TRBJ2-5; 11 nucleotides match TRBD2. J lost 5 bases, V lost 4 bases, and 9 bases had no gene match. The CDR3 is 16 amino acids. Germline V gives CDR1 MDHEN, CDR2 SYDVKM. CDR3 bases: TGTGCCAGCAGTTCCTTTAGCGGGAGGGCCCGCGAGACCCAGTACTTC. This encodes CASSSFSGRARETQYF.

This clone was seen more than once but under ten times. This chain's CDR3 is CAWSMASSNQPQHF. The CDR3 region has the DNA TGTGCCTGGAGTATGGCTTCGAGCAATCAGCCCCAGCATTTT. The chain links TRBV30 to TRBJ1-5, with D unclear. CDR1 and CDR2 from the germline V gene are GTSNPN and SVGIG (reference sequence). V was shortened by 2 bases and J by 1 base, with 9 bases between the two germline ends. This CDR3 comprises 14 residues. The complete variable domain, with remaining parts taken from reference TRBV30 and TRBJ1-5, reads SQTIHQWPATLVQPVGSPLSLECTVEGTSNPNLYWYRQAAGRGLQLLFYSVGIGQISSEVPQNLSASRPQDRQFILSSKKLLLSDSGFYLCAWSMASSNQPQHFGDGTRLSIL.

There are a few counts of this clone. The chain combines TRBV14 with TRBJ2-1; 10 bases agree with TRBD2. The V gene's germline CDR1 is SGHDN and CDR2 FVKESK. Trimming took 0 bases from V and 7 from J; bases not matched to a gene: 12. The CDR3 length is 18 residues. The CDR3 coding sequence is TGTGCCAGCAGCCAAGACCTTAGGGGGCTAGCGGGAGCGAATGAGCAGTTCTTC. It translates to CASSQDLRGLAGANEQFF.

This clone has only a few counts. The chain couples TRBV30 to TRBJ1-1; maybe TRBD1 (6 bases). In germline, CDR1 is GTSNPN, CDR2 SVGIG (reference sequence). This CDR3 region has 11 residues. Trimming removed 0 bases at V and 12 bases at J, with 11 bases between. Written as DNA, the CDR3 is TGTGCCTGGAGTGTGGGGGCTCAGACTTTCTTT. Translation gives CAWSVGAQTFF.

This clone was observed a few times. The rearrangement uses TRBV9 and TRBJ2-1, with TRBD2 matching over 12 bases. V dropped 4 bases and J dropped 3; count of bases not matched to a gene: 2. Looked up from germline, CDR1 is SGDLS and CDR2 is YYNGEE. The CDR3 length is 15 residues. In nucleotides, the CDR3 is TGTGCCAGCAGCACGACTAGCGGGAGCTACAATGAGCAGTTCTTC. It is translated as CASSTTSGSYNEQFF.

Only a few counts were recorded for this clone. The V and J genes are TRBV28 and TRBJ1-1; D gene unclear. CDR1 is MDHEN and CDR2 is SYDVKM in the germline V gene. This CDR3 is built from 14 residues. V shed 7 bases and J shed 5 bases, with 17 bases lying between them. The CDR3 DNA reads TGTGCCAGCACCTTAATAGTTATGAGGACTGAAGCTTTCTTT. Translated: CASTLIVMRTEAFF.